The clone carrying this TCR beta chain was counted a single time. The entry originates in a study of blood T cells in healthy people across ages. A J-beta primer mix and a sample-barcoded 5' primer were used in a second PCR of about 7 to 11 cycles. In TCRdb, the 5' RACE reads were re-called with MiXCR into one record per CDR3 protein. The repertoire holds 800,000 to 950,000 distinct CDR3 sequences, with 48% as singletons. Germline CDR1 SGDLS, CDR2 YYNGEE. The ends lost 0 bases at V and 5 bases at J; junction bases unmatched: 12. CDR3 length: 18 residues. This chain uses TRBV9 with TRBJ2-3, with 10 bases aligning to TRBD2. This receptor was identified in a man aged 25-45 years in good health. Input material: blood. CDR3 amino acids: CASSVATGSGGTVDTQYF. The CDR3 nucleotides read TGTGCCAGCAGCGTAGCTACGGGTAGCGGGGGGACAGTAGATACGCAGTATTTT.